These 3 T cell receptor beta chains were sequenced from one sample in a study of cytomegalovirus exposure and HLA in healthy donors. PCR employed 60 Vbeta and 13 Jbeta primers. Libraries were prepared by immunoSEQ multiplex PCR; TCRdb keeps only in-frame clonotypes and omits some of them. The sample has roughly 170,000 clones, 80% to 85% seen once. What was sequenced was PBMCs. The origin of the receptors is a woman younger than 45 in good health and CMV-seronegative.

V usage is TRBV18 and J usage is TRBJ2-3; D might be TRBD1 (6 bases). Germline-derived CDR1 and CDR2 are KGHSH and LQKENI. Trimming took 3 bases from V and 4 from J, leaving 14 bases between them. The CDR3 is 15 residues long. The DNA for the CDR3 is TGTGCCAGCTCACCCAGGGGAGATTCGGCAGATACGCAGTATTTT. Its translation is CASSPRGDSADTQYF.

This clone turned up a few times. This chain links TRBV7-2 with TRBJ2-7, with D possibly being TRBD1 (6 bases). Germline V CDR1 and CDR2: SGHTA, FQGNSA. Trimming stripped 5 bases from V and 2 bases from J, with 16 bases between. The CDR3 has 15 residues. The CDR3 protein is CASSHNRVVTYEQYF. CDR3 nucleotides: TGTGCCAGCAGCCACAACAGGGTAGTAACCTACGAGCAGTACTTC.

This chain joins TRBV7-8 and TRBJ2-1; 9 bases align to TRBD1. Germline V CDR1 and CDR2: SGHVS, FQNEAQ. The CDR3 runs 12 residues. With 5 bases clipped from V and 13 bases from J, the junction kept 6 bases outside the gene matches. CDR3 residues: CASSHRGQGQFF. The CDR3, as DNA: TGTGCCAGCAGCCACCGGGGACAGGGTCAGTTCTTC.